The entry below describes one T cell receptor beta chain. This record belongs to a study of shared clonotypes between healthy human individuals. The V gene's germline CDR1 is MDHEN and CDR2 SYDVKM. CDR3 length: 13 residues. V was clipped by 3 bases and J by 8 bases, with 13 bases between them. Donors comprised only Caucasian adults living in Nashville, Tennessee. Sequencing was performed with immunoSEQ multiplex PCR; in TCRdb, only in-frame clones are kept and a portion is missing. The sample carries some 1.1 million clones, about 72% recorded once. The specimen sequenced was memory CD4+ T cells from PBMCs. Regarding subset: CD45RA-negative fraction. The receptor was derived from a man younger than 35 in good health. Some clones in this sample may be carry-over from other donors' samples. V usage is TRBV28 and J usage is TRBJ1-1, with D maybe TRBD1 (5 bases). The CDR3 spells CASSLGDRREAFF. DNA for the CDR3: TGTGCCAGCAGTTTGGGGGACCGTCGGGAAGCTTTCTTT.